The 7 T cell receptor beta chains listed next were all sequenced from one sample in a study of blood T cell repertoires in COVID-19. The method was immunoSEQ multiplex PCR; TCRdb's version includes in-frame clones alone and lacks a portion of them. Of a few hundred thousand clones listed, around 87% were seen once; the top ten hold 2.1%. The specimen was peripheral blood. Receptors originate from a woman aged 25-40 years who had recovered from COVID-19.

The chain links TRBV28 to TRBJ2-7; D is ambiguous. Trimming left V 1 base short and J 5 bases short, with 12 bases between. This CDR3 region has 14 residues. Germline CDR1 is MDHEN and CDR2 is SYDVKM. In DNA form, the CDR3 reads TGTGCCAGCAGTTTATCAGTTAATTATAACGAGCAGTACTTC. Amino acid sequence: CASSLSVNYNEQYF.

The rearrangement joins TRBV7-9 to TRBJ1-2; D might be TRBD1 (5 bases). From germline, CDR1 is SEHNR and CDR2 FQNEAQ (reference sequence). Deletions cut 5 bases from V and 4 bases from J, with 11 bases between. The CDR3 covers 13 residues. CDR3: CASSPGYGYGYTF. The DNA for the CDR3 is TGTGCCAGCAGCCCAGGGTATGGCTATGGCTACACCTTC.

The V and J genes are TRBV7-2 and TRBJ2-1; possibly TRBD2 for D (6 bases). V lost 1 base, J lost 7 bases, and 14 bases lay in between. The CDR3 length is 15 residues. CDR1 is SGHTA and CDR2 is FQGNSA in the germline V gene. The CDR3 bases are TGTGCCAGCAGCTTAGGTCCGGGGGAACTAAATGAGCAGTTCTTC. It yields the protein CASSLGPGELNEQFF.

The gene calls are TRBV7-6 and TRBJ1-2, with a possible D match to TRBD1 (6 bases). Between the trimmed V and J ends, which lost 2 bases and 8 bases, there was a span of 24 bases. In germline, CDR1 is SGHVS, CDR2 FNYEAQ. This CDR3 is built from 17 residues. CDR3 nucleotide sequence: TGTGCCAGCAGCTTAAACACCGTCAGGCCAGGGGCAGAAGGCTACACCTTC. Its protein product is CASSLNTVRPGAEGYTF.

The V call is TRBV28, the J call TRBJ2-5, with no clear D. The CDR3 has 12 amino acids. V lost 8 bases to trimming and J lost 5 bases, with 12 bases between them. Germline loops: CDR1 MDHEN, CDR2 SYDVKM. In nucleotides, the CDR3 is TGTGCCAGCCGGAGATTGTCGGAGACCCAGTACTTC. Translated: CASRRLSETQYF.

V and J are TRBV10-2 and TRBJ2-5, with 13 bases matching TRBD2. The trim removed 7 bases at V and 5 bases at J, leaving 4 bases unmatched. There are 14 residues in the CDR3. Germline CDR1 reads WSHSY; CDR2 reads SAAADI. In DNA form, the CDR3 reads TGCGCCAGCAAACTAGCGGGGGGGCACGAGACCCAGTACTTC. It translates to CASKLAGGHETQYF.

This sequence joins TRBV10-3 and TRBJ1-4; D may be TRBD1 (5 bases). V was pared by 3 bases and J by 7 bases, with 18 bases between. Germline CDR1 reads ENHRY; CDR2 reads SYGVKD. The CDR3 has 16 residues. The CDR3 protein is CAISDQMGQASEKLFF. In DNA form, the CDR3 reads TGTGCCATCAGTGATCAAATGGGGCAGGCCAGTGAAAAACTGTTTTTT.